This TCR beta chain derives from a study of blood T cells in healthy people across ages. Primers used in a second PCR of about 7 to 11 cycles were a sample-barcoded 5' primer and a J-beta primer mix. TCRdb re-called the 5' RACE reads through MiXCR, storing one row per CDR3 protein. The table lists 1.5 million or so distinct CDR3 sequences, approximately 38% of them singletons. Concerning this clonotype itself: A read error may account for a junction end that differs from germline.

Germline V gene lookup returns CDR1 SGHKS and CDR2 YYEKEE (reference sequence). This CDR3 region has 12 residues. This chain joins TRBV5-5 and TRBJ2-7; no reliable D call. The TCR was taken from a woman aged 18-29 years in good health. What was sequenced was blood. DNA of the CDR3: TGTGCCAGCAGCTTGGCCTCAGAGACCCAGAACTTC. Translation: CASSLASETQNF.